This T cell receptor beta chain was captured by sequencing in a study of cytomegalovirus exposure and HLA in healthy donors. PCR employed 60 Vbeta and 13 Jbeta primers. Clones were read by immunoSEQ multiplex PCR, and TCRdb kept only the in-frame ones, dropping some. There are 140,000 or so clones in the sample; about 74% occur only once, and approximately 4% lies in the top ten. The V gene's germline CDR1 is SGHTA and CDR2 FQGTGA. The CDR3 covers 14 residues. V was cut by 7 bases and J by 0 bases, with 7 bases left in between. Study conclusions and caveats: In an earlier analysis, productive rearrangement rates for most beta V segments clustered near 87% or 30%. An Asian-associated ancestry cluster reportedly showed fewer N-insertions than the approximately 650-donor mean in a later analysis.

Turning to this clone: The antigen is undetermined.

This chain links TRBV7-3 with TRBJ2-6; D might be TRBD1 (5 bases). This sequence originates from a man between 18 and 29 years old in good health and CMV-seropositive. The sample taken for sequencing was PBMCs. CDR3 DNA sequence: TGTGCCAGCAAACAGGCCTCTGGGGCCAACGTCCTGACTTTC. Protein sequence: CASKQASGANVLTF.